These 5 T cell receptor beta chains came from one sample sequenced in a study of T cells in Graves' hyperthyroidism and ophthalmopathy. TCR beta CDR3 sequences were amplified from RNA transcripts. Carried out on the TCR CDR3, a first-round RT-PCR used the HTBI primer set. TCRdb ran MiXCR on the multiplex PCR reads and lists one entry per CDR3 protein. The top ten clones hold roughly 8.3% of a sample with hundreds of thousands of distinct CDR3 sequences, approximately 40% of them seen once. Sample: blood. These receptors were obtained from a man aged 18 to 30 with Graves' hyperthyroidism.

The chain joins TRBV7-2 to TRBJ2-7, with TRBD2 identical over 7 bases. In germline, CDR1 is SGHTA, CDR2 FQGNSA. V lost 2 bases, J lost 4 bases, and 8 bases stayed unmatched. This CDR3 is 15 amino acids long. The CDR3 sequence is CASSLFGGSRYEQYF. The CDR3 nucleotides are TGTGCCAGCAGCTTATTCGGGGGGTCACGATACGAGCAGTACTTC.

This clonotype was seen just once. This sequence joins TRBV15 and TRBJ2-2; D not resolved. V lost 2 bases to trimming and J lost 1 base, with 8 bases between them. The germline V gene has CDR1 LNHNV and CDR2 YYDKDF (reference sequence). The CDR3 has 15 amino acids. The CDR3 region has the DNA TGTGCCACCAGCAGACTTGGACGGAACACCGGGGAGCTGTTTTTT. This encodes CATSRLGRNTGELFF.

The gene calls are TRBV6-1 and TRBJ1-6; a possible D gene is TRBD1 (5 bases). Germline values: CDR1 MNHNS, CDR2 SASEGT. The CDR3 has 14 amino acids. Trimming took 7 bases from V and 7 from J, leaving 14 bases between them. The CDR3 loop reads CASTWGVRNSPLHF. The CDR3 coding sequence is TGTGCCAGCACCTGGGGGGTCAGGAATTCACCCCTCCACTTT.

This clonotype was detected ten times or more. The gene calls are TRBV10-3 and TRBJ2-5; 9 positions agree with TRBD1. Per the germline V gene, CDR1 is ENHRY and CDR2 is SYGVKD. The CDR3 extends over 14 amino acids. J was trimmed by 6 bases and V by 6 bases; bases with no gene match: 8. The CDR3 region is CAISRGDRVKTQYF. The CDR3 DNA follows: TGTGCCATCAGCCGGGGGGACAGGGTCAAGACCCAGTACTTC.

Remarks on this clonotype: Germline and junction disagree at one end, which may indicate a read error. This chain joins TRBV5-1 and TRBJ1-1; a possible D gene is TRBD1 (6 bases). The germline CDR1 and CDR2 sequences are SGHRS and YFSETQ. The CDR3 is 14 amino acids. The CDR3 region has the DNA TGCGCCATCCCTTCCGGGACACTGAACACTGAAGCTTCCTTT. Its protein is CAIPSGTLNTEASF.